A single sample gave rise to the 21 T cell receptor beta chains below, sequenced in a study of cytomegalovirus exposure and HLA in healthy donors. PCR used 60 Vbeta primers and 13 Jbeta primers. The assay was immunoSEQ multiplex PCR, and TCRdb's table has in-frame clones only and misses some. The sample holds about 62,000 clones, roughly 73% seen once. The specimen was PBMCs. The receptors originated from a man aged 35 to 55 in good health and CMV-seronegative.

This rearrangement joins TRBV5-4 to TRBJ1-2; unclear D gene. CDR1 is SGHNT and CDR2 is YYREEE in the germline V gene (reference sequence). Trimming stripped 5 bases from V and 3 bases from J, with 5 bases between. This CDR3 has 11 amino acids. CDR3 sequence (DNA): TGTGCCAGCAGTCTAGACTATGGCTACACCTTC. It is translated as CASSLDYGYTF.

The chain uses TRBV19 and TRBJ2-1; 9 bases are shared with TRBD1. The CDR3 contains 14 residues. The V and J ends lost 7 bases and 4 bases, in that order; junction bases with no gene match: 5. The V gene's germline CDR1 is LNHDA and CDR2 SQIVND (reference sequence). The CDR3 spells CASTPGQGYNEQFF. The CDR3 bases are TGTGCCAGTACCCCGGGACAGGGTTACAATGAGCAGTTCTTC.

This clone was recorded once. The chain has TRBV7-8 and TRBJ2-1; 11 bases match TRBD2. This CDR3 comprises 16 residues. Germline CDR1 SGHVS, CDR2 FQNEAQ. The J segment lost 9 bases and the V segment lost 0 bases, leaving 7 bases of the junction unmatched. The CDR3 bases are TGTGCCAGCAGCTTAGCGCTGGCTAGCGGGGGGTCTGAGCAGTTCTTC. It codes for CASSLALASGGSEQFF.

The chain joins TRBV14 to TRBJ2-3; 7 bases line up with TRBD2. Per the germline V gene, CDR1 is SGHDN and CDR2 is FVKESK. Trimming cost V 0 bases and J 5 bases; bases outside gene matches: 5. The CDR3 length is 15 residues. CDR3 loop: CASSQERLAGDTQYF. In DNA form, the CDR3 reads TGTGCCAGCAGCCAAGAACGGTTAGCGGGAGATACGCAGTATTTT. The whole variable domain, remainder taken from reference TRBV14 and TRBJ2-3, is EAGVTQFPSHSVIEKGQTVTLRCDPISGHDNLYWYRRVMGKEIKFLLHFVKESKQDESGMPNNRFLAERTGGTYSTLKVQPAELEDSGVYFCASSQERLAGDTQYFGPGTRLTVL.

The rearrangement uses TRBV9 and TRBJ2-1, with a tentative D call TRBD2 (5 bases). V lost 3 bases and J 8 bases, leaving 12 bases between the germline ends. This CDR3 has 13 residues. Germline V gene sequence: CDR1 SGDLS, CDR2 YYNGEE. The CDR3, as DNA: TGTGCCAGCAGCGGACCGAGGGCGGATGAGCAGTTCTTC. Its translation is CASSGPRADEQFF.

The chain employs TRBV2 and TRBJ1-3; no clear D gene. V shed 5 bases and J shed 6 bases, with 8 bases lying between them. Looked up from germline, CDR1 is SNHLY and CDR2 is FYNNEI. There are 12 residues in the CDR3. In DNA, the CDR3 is TGTGCCAGCAGTCCCTCAGTAAACACCATATATTTT. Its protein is CASSPSVNTIYF.

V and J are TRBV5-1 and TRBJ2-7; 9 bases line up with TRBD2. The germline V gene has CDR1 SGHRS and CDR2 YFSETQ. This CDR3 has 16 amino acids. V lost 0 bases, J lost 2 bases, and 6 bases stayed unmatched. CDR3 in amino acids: CASSLGGLADTYEQYF. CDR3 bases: TGCGCCAGCAGCTTGGGGGGACTAGCAGACACCTACGAGCAGTACTTC. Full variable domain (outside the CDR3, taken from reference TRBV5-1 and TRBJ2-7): KAGVTQTPRYLIKTRGQQVTLSCSPISGHRSVSWYQQTPGQGLQFLFEYFSETQRNKGNFPGRFSGRQFSNSRSEMNVSTLELGDSALYLCASSLGGLADTYEQYFGPGTRLTVT.

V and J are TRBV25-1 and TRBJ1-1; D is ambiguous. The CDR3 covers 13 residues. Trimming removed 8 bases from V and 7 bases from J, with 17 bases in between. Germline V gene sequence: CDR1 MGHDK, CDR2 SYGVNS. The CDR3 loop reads CASEHDRGGEAFF. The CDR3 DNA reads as TGTGCCAGCGAACACGACCGGGGAGGTGAAGCTTTCTTT.

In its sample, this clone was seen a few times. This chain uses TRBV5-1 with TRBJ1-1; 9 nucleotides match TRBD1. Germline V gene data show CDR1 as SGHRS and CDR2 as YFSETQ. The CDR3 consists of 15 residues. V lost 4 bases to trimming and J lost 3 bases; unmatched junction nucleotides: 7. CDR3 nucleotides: TGCGCCAGCAGCAGGACAGGGGAGACCTACACTGAAGCTTTCTTT. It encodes CASSRTGETYTEAFF.

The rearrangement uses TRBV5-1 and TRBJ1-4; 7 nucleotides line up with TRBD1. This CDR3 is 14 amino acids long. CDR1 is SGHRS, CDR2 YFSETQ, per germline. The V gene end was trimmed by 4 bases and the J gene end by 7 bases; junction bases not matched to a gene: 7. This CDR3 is CASSGGQHGEKLFF. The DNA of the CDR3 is TGCGCCAGCAGCGGGGGACAGCATGGTGAAAAACTGTTTTTT.

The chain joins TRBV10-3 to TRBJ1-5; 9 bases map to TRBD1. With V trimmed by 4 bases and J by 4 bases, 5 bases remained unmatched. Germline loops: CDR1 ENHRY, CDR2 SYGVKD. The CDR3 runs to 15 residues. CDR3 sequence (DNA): TGTGCCATCAGTGCCCAAGGGACAGGGAATCAGCCCCAGCATTTT. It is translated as CAISAQGTGNQPQHF.

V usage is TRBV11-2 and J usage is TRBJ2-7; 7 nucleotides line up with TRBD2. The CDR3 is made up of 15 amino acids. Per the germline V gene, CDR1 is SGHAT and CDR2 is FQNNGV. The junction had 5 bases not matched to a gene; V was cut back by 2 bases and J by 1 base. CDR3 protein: CASSLLGEGSYEQYF. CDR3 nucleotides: TGTGCCAGCAGCTTATTAGGGGAGGGTTCCTACGAGCAGTACTTC.

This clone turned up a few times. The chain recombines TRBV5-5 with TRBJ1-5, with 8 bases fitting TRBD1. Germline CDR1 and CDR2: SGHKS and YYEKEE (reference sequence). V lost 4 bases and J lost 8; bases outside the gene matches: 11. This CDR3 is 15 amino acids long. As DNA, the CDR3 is TGTGCCAGCAGCCCGACAGGGGCAAACTTGGAGCCCCAGCATTTT. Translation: CASSPTGANLEPQHF.

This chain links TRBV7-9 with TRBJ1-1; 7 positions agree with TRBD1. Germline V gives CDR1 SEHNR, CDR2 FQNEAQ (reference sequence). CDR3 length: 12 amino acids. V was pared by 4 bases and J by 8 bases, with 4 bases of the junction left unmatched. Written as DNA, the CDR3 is TGTGCCAGCAGCTCCGGACAGGCCGAAGCTTTCTTT. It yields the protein CASSSGQAEAFF.

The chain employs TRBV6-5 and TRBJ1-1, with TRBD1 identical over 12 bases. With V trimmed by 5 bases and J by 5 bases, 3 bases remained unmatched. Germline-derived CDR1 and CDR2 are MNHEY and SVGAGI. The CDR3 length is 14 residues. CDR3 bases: TGTGCCAGCAGTCGGGGACAGGGGGCGACTGAAGCTTTCTTT. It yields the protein CASSRGQGATEAFF.

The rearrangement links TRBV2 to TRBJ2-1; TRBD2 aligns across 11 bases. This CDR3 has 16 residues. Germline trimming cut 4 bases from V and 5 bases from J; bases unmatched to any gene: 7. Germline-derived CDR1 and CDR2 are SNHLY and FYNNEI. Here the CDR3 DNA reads TGTGCCAGCAGTGCCACTAGCGGGAGAAAAGACAATGAGCAGTTCTTC. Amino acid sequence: CASSATSGRKDNEQFF. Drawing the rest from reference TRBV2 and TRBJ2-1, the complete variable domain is EPEVTQTPSHQVTQMGQEVILRCVPISNHLYFYWYRQILGQKVEFLVSFYNNEISEKSEIFDDQFSVERPDGSNFTLKIRSTKLEDSAMYFCASSATSGRKDNEQFFGPGTRLTVL.

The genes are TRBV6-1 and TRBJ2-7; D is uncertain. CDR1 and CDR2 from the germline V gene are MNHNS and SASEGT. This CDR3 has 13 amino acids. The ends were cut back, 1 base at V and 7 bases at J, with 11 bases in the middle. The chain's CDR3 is CASSEGLGFEQYF. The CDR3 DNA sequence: TGTGCCAGCAGTGAAGGCCTAGGTTTTGAGCAGTACTTC.

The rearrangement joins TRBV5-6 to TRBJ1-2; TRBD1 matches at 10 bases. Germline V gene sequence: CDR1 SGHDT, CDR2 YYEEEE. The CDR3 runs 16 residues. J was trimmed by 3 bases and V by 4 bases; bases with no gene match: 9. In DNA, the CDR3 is TGTGCCAGCAGCCCGATGACAGGGGGCGACGACTATGGCTACACCTTC. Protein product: CASSPMTGGDDYGYTF.

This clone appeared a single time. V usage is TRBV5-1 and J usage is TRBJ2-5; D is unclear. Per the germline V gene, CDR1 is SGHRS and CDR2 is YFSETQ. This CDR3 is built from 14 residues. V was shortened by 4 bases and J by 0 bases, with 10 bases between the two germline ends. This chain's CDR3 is CASSQDSYQETQYF. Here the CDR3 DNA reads TGCGCCAGCAGCCAGGATTCGTACCAAGAGACCCAGTACTTC.

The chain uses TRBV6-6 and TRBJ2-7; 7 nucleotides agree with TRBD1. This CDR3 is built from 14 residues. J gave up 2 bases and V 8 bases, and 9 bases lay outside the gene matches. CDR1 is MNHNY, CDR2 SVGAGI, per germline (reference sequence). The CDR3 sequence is CASGGQTSPYEQYF. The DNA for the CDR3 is TGTGCCAGCGGGGGACAGACCAGTCCCTACGAGCAGTACTTC.

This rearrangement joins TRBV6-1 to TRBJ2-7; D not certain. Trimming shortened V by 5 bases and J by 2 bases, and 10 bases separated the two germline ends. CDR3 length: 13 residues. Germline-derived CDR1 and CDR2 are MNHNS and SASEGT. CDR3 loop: CASSTSATYEQYF. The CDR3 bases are TGTGCCAGCAGTACCAGCGCTACCTACGAGCAGTACTTC.